This record covers a single TCR beta chain. This sample was taken from a study of OX40 agonist ivuxolimab in advanced cancers. Profiled with immunoSEQ multiplex PCR; TCRdb holds only in-frame clones, not every one. Here the sample spans 85,000 to 95,000 clones, roughly nine tenths being singletons. The J segment lost 1 base and the V segment lost 6 bases, leaving 3 bases of the junction unmatched. The CDR3 runs 14 residues. CDR1 and CDR2 (germline): MDHEN, SYDVKM. The sample in question was CD4+ or CD8+ T cells sorted from blood, obtained in a trial of the OX40 agonist ivuxolimab. This rearrangement joins TRBV28 to TRBJ2-7, with 10 positions matching TRBD2. The sequence came from an adult with an advanced solid tumor such as melanoma, head and neck, liver or kidney cancer. CDR3 region: CASRRLAGSYEQYF. CDR3 nucleotide sequence: TGTGCCAGCAGACGACTAGCGGGTTCCTACGAGCAGTACTTC.